The 15 T cell receptor beta chains below come from one sample, sequenced in a study of response to subunit inactivated influenza vaccine. TCRdb fed the RT-PCR reads into MiXCR, producing one record per CDR3 protein. The sample has 550,000 to 800,000 distinct CDR3 sequences, over 11% seen once; the top ten hold around 6.5%. Sequences were derived from PBMCs from blood, sampled 14 to 15 days before vaccination. The receptors originated from a man in his forties or fifties who received an inactivated influenza vaccine.

The CDR3 protein is CASSLAALGPETYEQYF. CDR3 nucleotides: TGCGCCAGCAGCTTGGCCGCGCTCGGTCCGGAGACCTACGAGCAGTACTTC. The chain is built from TRBV5-1 and TRBJ2-7; D is undetermined. The V and J ends lost 0 bases and 2 bases respectively, with 18 bases between them. CDR1 is SGHRS and CDR2 is YFSETQ in the germline V gene. This CDR3 region has 17 residues.

The chain recombines TRBV5-1 with TRBJ2-5, with D possibly matching TRBD2 (6 bases). The CDR3 loop spans 14 amino acids. Germline lookup yields CDR1 SGHRS and CDR2 YFSETQ. Trimming removed 2 bases from V and 1 base from J, with 9 bases in between. CDR3: CASSFGSPQETQYF. Here the CDR3 DNA reads TGCGCCAGCAGCTTCGGGAGTCCCCAAGAGACCCAGTACTTC.

In its sample, this clonotype was seen a few times. DNA for the CDR3: TGCAGTGCTAGAGTAGCGGACAGGGGATCCTACGAGCAGTACTTC. This codes for CSARVADRGSYEQYF. The chain employs TRBV20-1 and TRBJ2-7; 9 bases are shared with TRBD1. Per the germline V gene, CDR1 is DFQATT and CDR2 is SNEGSKA (reference sequence). This CDR3 has 15 residues. V lost 1 base, J lost 1 base, and 5 bases stayed unmatched.

This rearrangement joins TRBV4-2 to TRBJ2-1, with D possibly matching TRBD1 (5 bases). Germline CDR1 LGHNA, CDR2 YNFKEQ. V was shortened by 0 bases and J by 6 bases, with 9 bases between the two germline ends. This CDR3 is 14 amino acids long. The CDR3 nucleotides are TGTGCCAGCAGCCAAGACAGGGTTGCCAATGAGCAGTTCTTC. As protein: CASSQDRVANEQFF.

With regard to this clonotype: One junction end disagrees with the germline gene, perhaps due to a read error. CDR3 protein: CASSPSTSGREF. In nucleotides, the CDR3 is TGTGCCAGCAGCCCCTCGACTAGCGGGAGAGAGTTC. The V call is TRBV7-9, the J call TRBJ2-7; 12 bases map to TRBD2. This CDR3 contains 12 residues. Per the germline V gene, CDR1 is SEHNR and CDR2 is FQNEAQ (reference sequence).

This clonotype occurred a few times. The chain has TRBV6-2 or TRBV6-3 and TRBJ2-7, with no clear D. V was pared by 4 bases and J by 5 bases, with 12 bases between. The germline gives CDR1 MNHEY, CDR2 SVGEGT. This CDR3 comprises 13 residues. CDR3 sequence reads: CASSFGEPHEQYF. CDR3 DNA sequence: TGTGCCAGCAGTTTTGGGGAACCCCACGAGCAGTACTTC.

This clonotype was counted only a few times. The DNA for the CDR3 is TGTGCCAGCAGCTTAGTGTGGGACAGGGGGCGGAATCAGCCCCAGCATTTT. Its translation is CASSLVWDRGRNQPQHF. This sequence joins TRBV7-2 and TRBJ1-5, with TRBD1 identical over 12 bases. The trim removed 1 base at V and 4 bases at J, leaving 5 bases unmatched. Germline loops: CDR1 SGHTA, CDR2 FQGNSA. There are 17 residues in the CDR3.

This clonotype was counted only a few times. The chain recombines TRBV5-1 with TRBJ2-5, with 9 bases that match TRBD1. CDR1 and CDR2 from the germline V gene are SGHRS and YFSETQ. With V trimmed by 5 bases and J by 4 bases, 6 bases remained unmatched. CDR3 length equals 14 residues. For the CDR3, the DNA is TGCGCCAGCAGGAGGTACAGGGGGCGAGAGACCCAGTACTTC. Its translation is CASRRYRGRETQYF.

This chain connects TRBV27 to TRBJ1-4; D might be TRBD1 (5 bases). The ends were cut back, 5 bases at V and 8 bases at J, with 15 bases in the middle. The V gene's germline CDR1 is MNHEY and CDR2 SMNVEV (reference sequence). The CDR3 covers 14 residues. The CDR3 protein is CASSPRQGREKLFF. CDR3 in DNA: TGTGCCAGCAGTCCCCGGCAGGGTCGGGAAAAACTGTTTTTT.

V usage is TRBV6-1 and J usage is TRBJ2-7; tentatively, D is TRBD1 (6 bases). Germline values: CDR1 MNHNS, CDR2 SASEGT. The CDR3 covers 16 residues. The germline V and J ends were trimmed by 5 bases and 7 bases, with 24 bases remaining between them. The CDR3 DNA follows: TGTGCCAGCAGTAAGCCCGGGACATTCCCTTTGGGGGAGCAGTACTTC. This codes for CASSKPGTFPLGEQYF.

This clonotype occurred a few times. J is TRBJ2-1 and V is TRBV20-1; the match to TRBD2 covers 9 bases. Germline V gene sequence: CDR1 DFQATT, CDR2 SNEGSKA (reference sequence). The CDR3 is 15 amino acids. The J segment lost 4 bases and the V segment lost 5 bases, leaving 9 bases of the junction unmatched. The CDR3 DNA sequence: TGCAGTGCTGCGCCCGCTAGCGGGACTTACAATGAGCAGTTCTTC. As protein: CSAAPASGTYNEQFF.

The gene calls are TRBV6-5 and TRBJ2-2; D perhaps matches TRBD1 (5 bases). The germline V gene encodes CDR1 MNHEY and CDR2 SVGAGI. The CDR3 spans 15 residues. The V gene lost 1 base and the J gene lost 4 bases, with 10 bases spanning the gap. In DNA form, the CDR3 reads TGTGCCAGCAGTTACTATACAAGGGGCACCGGGGAGCTGTTTTTT. Translating gives CASSYYTRGTGELFF.

The chain links TRBV25-1 to TRBJ1-5; the match to TRBD1 covers 7 bases. The CDR3 loop spans 14 amino acids. Trimming took 6 bases from V and 7 from J; bases not matched to a gene: 9. Per germline, CDR1 MGHDK and CDR2 SYGVNS. The CDR3 region is CASRQTGYGQPQHF. DNA for the CDR3: TGTGCCAGCAGACAGACAGGGTACGGGCAGCCCCAGCATTTT.

This clonotype has a handful of counts. V is TRBV10-3 and J is TRBJ2-4, with 11 bases lining up with TRBD2. Trimming at V came to 2 bases and at J to 8 bases, leaving 14 bases not matched to a gene. The CDR3 spans 18 residues. Germline V gives CDR1 ENHRY, CDR2 SYGVKD. The CDR3 region is CAISEGAIAGGPGDIQYF. The DNA of the CDR3 is TGTGCCATCAGTGAGGGAGCCATAGCGGGAGGGCCTGGGGACATTCAGTACTTC.

This chain uses TRBV9 with TRBJ2-1, with 9 bases lining up with TRBD1. The CDR3 runs to 15 residues. V shed 4 bases, J shed 3 bases, and the junction held 5 bases outside the gene matches. From germline, CDR1 is SGDLS and CDR2 YYNGEE. CDR3 amino acids: CASSPRQGVYNEQFF. The CDR3 bases are TGTGCCAGCAGCCCAAGACAGGGGGTCTACAATGAGCAGTTCTTC.